The 27 T cell receptor beta chains below were found in one sample sequenced in a study of shared clonotypes between healthy human individuals. Assay used: immunoSEQ multiplex PCR; TCRdb lists only in-frame clones, some missing. The table includes over a million clones, approximately 68% detected once. Sequencing was performed on memory CD4+ T cells sorted from blood. This sample's subset: CD45RA-negative fraction. These receptors originate from a man aged 18 to 30 in good health.

The table lists this clone with a few counts. The V gene is TRBV27, the J gene TRBJ1-6; 8 positions match TRBD1. The CDR3 has 15 residues. CDR1 is MNHEY and CDR2 is SMNVEV in the germline V gene (reference sequence). Trimming cost V 3 bases and J 10 bases; bases outside gene matches: 8. CDR3 amino acids: CASSLSQGAGSPLHF. The DNA of the CDR3 is TGTGCCAGCAGTTTGTCCCAGGGGGCTGGCTCACCCCTCCACTTT.

The chain joins TRBV19 to TRBJ1-4, with D possibly matching TRBD1 (6 bases). Trimming left V 3 bases short and J 5 bases short, with 10 bases between. The CDR3 extends over 14 amino acids. CDR1 LNHDA and CDR2 SQIVND come from the germline V gene (reference sequence). The DNA of the CDR3 is TGTGCCAGTAGTATGACAGGATCAAATGAAAAACTGTTTTTT. It codes for CASSMTGSNEKLFF.

This chain joins TRBV7-9 and TRBJ2-3, with 10 nucleotides matching TRBD2. Germline CDR1 SEHNR, CDR2 FQNEAQ (reference sequence). V shed 4 bases, J shed 0 bases, and the junction held 10 bases outside the gene matches. This CDR3 contains 18 residues. DNA of the CDR3: TGTGCCAGCAGCTGGAAATATAGCGGGGGGCTTAGCACAGATACGCAGTATTTT. Amino acid sequence: CASSWKYSGGLSTDTQYF.

The chain carries TRBV19 and TRBJ1-2; D possibly corresponds to TRBD1 (5 bases). The V gene's germline CDR1 is LNHDA and CDR2 SQIVND (reference sequence). This CDR3 spans 16 amino acids. Trimming shortened V by 4 bases and J by 7 bases, and 22 bases separated the two germline ends. The CDR3 nucleotides read TGTGCCAGTAGTAGGGGGGACCGCCAAATGGGCCCTGGCTACACCTTC. Protein: CASSRGDRQMGPGYTF.

The DNA for the CDR3 is TGTGCCATCAGTGAGTCGATAACCTTGACAGATACGCAGTATTTT. Encoded protein: CAISESITLTDTQYF. This chain joins TRBV10-3 and TRBJ2-3; D is uncertain. Germline V lookup: CDR1 ENHRY, CDR2 SYGVKD. The CDR3 sequence is 15 residues long. Trimming took off 0 bases at V and 3 bases at J, with 10 bases between the two ends.

V and J are TRBV5-1 and TRBJ1-2; weak D call: TRBD1 (6 bases). This CDR3 has 13 residues. The ends were cut back, 3 bases at V and 6 bases at J, with 12 bases in the middle. Germline lookup yields CDR1 SGHRS and CDR2 YFSETQ. CDR3: CASSSHHRDGYTF. DNA of the CDR3: TGCGCCAGCAGCTCCCATCACAGGGATGGCTACACCTTC.

The V gene is TRBV6-1, the J gene TRBJ1-2, with TRBD1 as a possible D gene (6 bases). The V and J ends lost 7 bases and 3 bases respectively, with 12 bases between them. Germline V gene data show CDR1 as MNHNS and CDR2 as SASEGT. The CDR3 sequence is 13 residues long. CDR3 bases: TGTGCCAGCACCCTTCAGGGGTACTATGGCTACACCTTC. As protein: CASTLQGYYGYTF.

Only a few counts were recorded for this clone. Other DNA sequences in the sample encode the same CDR3. The chain has TRBV9 and TRBJ2-2; D call uncertain. CDR3 length: 14 amino acids. V was trimmed by 0 bases and J by 3 bases, leaving 6 bases between them. CDR1 and CDR2 from the germline V gene are SGDLS and YYNGEE. The CDR3 spells CASSVAPDTGELFF. In DNA form, the CDR3 reads TGTGCCAGCAGCGTAGCTCCCGACACCGGGGAGCTGTTTTTT.

This chain connects TRBV5-1 to TRBJ2-1; 8 bases align to TRBD2. J gave up 6 bases and V 1 base, and 6 bases lay outside the gene matches. From germline, CDR1 is SGHRS and CDR2 YFSETQ. This CDR3 region has 15 residues. CDR3 DNA sequence: TGCGCCAGCAGCTTGACAGCGGGAGTAGGCAATGAGCAGTTCTTC. It yields the protein CASSLTAGVGNEQFF.

This clone was seen a few times. At one boundary the junction diverges from the germline segment, which might be a read error. The V gene is TRBV7-7, the J gene TRBJ1-4; D gene ambiguous. The V gene's germline CDR1 is SSHAT and CDR2 FNYEAQ (reference sequence). CDR3 length: 14 residues. The CDR3 here is CASSSGLENEKLFF. CDR3 coding DNA: TGTGCTAGCAGCTCTGGACTCGAGAATGAAAAACTGTTTTTT. The full variable domain, its missing parts supplied by reference TRBV7-7 and TRBJ1-4, is GAGVSQSPRYKVTKRGQDVTLRCDPISSHATLYWYQQALGQGPEFLTYFNYEAQPDKSGLPSDRFSAERPEGSISTLTIQRTEQRDSAMYRCASSSGLENEKLFFGSGTQLSVL.

The chain employs TRBV7-8 and TRBJ2-3, with D unclear. V gave up 5 bases and J gave up 4 bases, with 10 bases separating them. The CDR3 length is 13 residues. CDR1 and CDR2 from the germline V gene are SGHVS and FQNEAQ. CDR3 amino acids: CASSPINSDTQYF. The CDR3 DNA reads as TGTGCCAGCAGCCCAATCAATTCAGATACGCAGTATTTT.

This clone was seen a few times. This sequence joins TRBV5-4 and TRBJ1-1, with D possibly matching TRBD1 (6 bases). V was trimmed by 3 bases and J by 2 bases, leaving 20 bases between them. The CDR3 extends over 17 amino acids. The germline gives CDR1 SGHNT, CDR2 YYREEE (reference sequence). The CDR3 DNA reads TGTGCCAGCAGCTCCCGAGCACAGGGTTCGATCAACACTGAAGCTTTCTTT. This sequence encodes CASSSRAQGSINTEAFF.

The V and J genes are TRBV14 and TRBJ2-1, with 7 bases identical to TRBD1. Germline trimming cut 1 base from V and 6 bases from J; bases unmatched to any gene: 6. The CDR3 covers 15 residues. Germline CDR1 reads SGHDN; CDR2 reads FVKESK. The CDR3 region is CASSQATGRGNEQFF. DNA for the CDR3: TGTGCCAGCAGCCAAGCGACAGGGCGAGGCAATGAGCAGTTCTTC.

Details on this clone: Other DNA sequences in the sample encode the same CDR3. The J gene is TRBJ1-3, the V gene TRBV27; D is unclear. CDR3 length: 13 residues. Germline V gene data show CDR1 as MNHEY and CDR2 as SMNVEV (reference sequence). The V end was cut by 2 bases, the J end by 2 bases, with 4 bases between. The CDR3 DNA follows: TGTGCCAGCAGTTTAAGGGCTGGAAACACCATATATTTT. Translated, it gives CASSLRAGNTIYF.

The V and J genes are TRBV5-1 and TRBJ2-7; tentatively, D is TRBD1 or TRBD2 (6 bases each). CDR1 SGHRS and CDR2 YFSETQ come from the germline V gene. The CDR3 runs to 15 residues. Trimming cost V 0 bases and J 4 bases, with 14 bases left between them. CDR3 sequence: CASSLVSGGQYEQYF. CDR3 DNA: TGCGCCAGCAGCTTGGTATCCGGGGGCCAATACGAGCAGTACTTC.

This clone has a handful of counts. V gene TRBV2 combines with J gene TRBJ1-2; 9 bases match TRBD1. The CDR3 has 12 amino acids. J lost 4 bases, V lost 10 bases, and 4 bases had no gene match. Germline V CDR1 and CDR2: SNHLY, FYNNEI. The CDR3 reads CAIRDRAYGYTF. CDR3 nucleotide sequence: TGTGCCATCCGGGACAGGGCCTATGGCTACACCTTC.

The rearrangement joins TRBV5-4 to TRBJ1-2; the match to TRBD1 covers 8 bases. Germline-derived CDR1 and CDR2 are SGHNT and YYREEE (reference sequence). CDR3 length: 15 amino acids. V was pared by 5 bases and J by 4 bases, with 10 bases of the junction left unmatched. CDR3: CASSRPDRVSYGYTF. The DNA of the CDR3 is TGTGCCAGCAGTAGGCCGGACAGGGTATCCTATGGCTACACCTTC.

Here the CDR3 reads CASRAGQGAGGYTF. CDR3 coding DNA: TGTGCCAGCAGAGCGGGACAGGGGGCAGGAGGCTACACCTTC. The chain has TRBV7-2 and TRBJ1-2; 12 nucleotides align to TRBD1. Trimming removed 6 bases from V and 8 bases from J; junction bases left unmatched: 7. The CDR3 sequence is 14 residues long. CDR1 is SGHTA and CDR2 is FQGNSA in the germline V gene.

Turning to this clone: Other DNA sequences in the sample encode the same CDR3. V and J are TRBV2 and TRBJ1-5; D unresolved. In germline, CDR1 is SNHLY, CDR2 FYNNEI. V was trimmed by 6 bases and J by 0 bases, leaving 12 bases between them. The CDR3 extends over 15 amino acids. CDR3 bases: TGTGCCAGCAGCCTGGACCGTTATAGCAATCAGCCCCAGCATTTT. This encodes CASSLDRYSNQPQHF.

This clone was counted once. The chain is built from TRBV6-4 and TRBJ2-7; TRBD2 might be the D (6 bases). Germline CDR1 MRHNA, CDR2 SNTAGT. Trimming stripped 4 bases from V and 6 bases from J, with 22 bases between. The CDR3 is 16 residues long. The CDR3 sequence is CASSGLTGVAFSEQYF. CDR3 sequence (DNA): TGTGCCAGCAGTGGCTTGACGGGGGTGGCTTTTTCCGAGCAGTACTTC.

The chain employs TRBV6-6 and TRBJ2-5; D possibly matches TRBD1 or TRBD2 (6 bases each). The germline V gene has CDR1 MNHNY and CDR2 SVGAGI (reference sequence). V dropped 2 bases and J dropped 2 bases, with 9 bases sitting between them. The length of the CDR3 is 14 residues. CDR3 residues: CASSYGGQQETQYF. The DNA for the CDR3 is TGTGCCAGCAGTTACGGGGGGCAGCAAGAGACCCAGTACTTC.

The chain joins TRBV27 to TRBJ1-6, with TRBD1 matching 8 bases. CDR1 MNHEY and CDR2 SMNVEV come from the germline V gene (reference sequence). The CDR3 totals 17 residues. With V trimmed by 0 bases and J by 7 bases, 8 bases remained unmatched. The CDR3 nucleotides read TGTGCCAGCAGTTTATCGGCCCAGGGGGCTCGGAATTCACCCCTCCACTTT. Translating gives CASSLSAQGARNSPLHF.

V and J are TRBV2 and TRBJ2-6; unclear D gene. The CDR3 length is 15 residues. The V gene's germline CDR1 is SNHLY and CDR2 FYNNEI. The germline V and J ends were trimmed by 1 base and 2 bases, with 6 bases remaining between them. Here the CDR3 reads CASSEVNAGANVLTF. The CDR3 DNA reads TGTGCCAGCAGTGAAGTCAATGCTGGGGCCAACGTCCTGACTTTC. The full variable domain, in which reference TRBV2 and TRBJ2-6 provide the parts outside the CDR3, is EPEVTQTPSHQVTQMGQEVILRCVPISNHLYFYWYRQILGQKVEFLVSFYNNEISEKSEIFDDQFSVERPDGSNFTLKIRSTKLEDSAMYFCASSEVNAGANVLTFGAGSRLTVL.

This chain links TRBV9 with TRBJ2-2; TRBD1 aligns across 8 bases. V gave up 4 bases and J gave up 4 bases; unmatched junction bases: 3. CDR3 length: 14 residues. Germline V gene lookup returns CDR1 SGDLS and CDR2 YYNGEE. The DNA of the CDR3 is TGTGCCAGCAGCCGACAGGGGATCACCGGGGAGCTGTTTTTT. This codes for CASSRQGITGELFF. Looking up the rest from reference TRBV9 and TRBJ2-2 gives the full variable domain: DSGVTQTPKHLITATGQRVTLRCSPRSGDLSVYWYQQSLDQGLQFLIQYYNGEERAKGNILERFSAQQFPDLHSELNLSSLELGDSALYFCASSRQGITGELFFGEGSRLTVL.

This clone was seen repeatedly, ten times or more. This chain connects TRBV30 to TRBJ1-6, with D unclear. Germline values: CDR1 GTSNPN, CDR2 SVGIG (reference sequence). This CDR3 comprises 13 residues. V was clipped by 5 bases and J by 9 bases, with 14 bases between them. This CDR3 is CAWCGERGSPLHF. CDR3 DNA sequence: TGTGCCTGGTGCGGGGAAAGAGGTTCACCCCTCCACTTT.

The V and J genes are TRBV5-1 and TRBJ1-6; TRBD1 matches 7 bases. The V gene end was trimmed by 0 bases and the J gene end by 10 bases; junction bases not matched to a gene: 4. Germline values: CDR1 SGHRS, CDR2 YFSETQ. There are 14 residues in the CDR3. As DNA, the CDR3 is TGCGCCAGCAGCTTGGGGGGACAGCAGTCACCCCTCCACTTT. Translation: CASSLGGQQSPLHF. The variable domain in full, completed from reference TRBV5-1 and TRBJ1-6, reads KAGVTQTPRYLIKTRGQQVTLSCSPISGHRSVSWYQQTPGQGLQFLFEYFSETQRNKGNFPGRFSGRQFSNSRSEMNVSTLELGDSALYLCASSLGGQQSPLHFGNGTRLTVT.

The rearrangement uses TRBV9 and TRBJ2-4; no definite D call. Germline V CDR1 and CDR2: SGDLS, YYNGEE. The CDR3 has 13 residues. The ends were cut back, 0 bases at V and 5 bases at J, with 6 bases in the middle. CDR3 amino acids: CASSVGNENIQYF. CDR3 sequence (DNA): TGTGCCAGCAGCGTAGGGAACGAAAACATTCAGTACTTC.